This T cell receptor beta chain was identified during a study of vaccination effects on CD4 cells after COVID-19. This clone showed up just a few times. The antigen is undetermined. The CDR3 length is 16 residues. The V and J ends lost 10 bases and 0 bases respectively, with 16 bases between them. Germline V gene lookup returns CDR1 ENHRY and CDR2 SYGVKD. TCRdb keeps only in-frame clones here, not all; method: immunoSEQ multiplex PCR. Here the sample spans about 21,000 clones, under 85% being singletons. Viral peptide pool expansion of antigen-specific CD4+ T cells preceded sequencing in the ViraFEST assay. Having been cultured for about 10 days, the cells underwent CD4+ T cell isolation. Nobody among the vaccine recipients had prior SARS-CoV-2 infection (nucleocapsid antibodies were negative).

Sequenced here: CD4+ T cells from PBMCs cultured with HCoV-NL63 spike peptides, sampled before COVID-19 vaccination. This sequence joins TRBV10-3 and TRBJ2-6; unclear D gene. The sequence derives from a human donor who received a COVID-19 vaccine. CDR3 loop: CATGRSWISGANVLTF. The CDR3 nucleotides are TGTGCCACCGGCAGGAGTTGGATCTCTGGGGCCAACGTCCTGACTTTC.